This TCR beta chain stems from a study of OX40 agonist ivuxolimab in advanced cancers. As for this clone: Its antigen is currently unknown.

The CDR3 is 14 residues long. Germline trimming cut 0 bases from V and 9 bases from J; bases unmatched to any gene: 3. Germline CDR1 SGHTA, CDR2 FQGNSA. TCRdb's table, derived via immunoSEQ multiplex PCR, lists solely in-frame clones and lacks some. The repertoire holds just under 75,000 clones, 80% to 95% seen once, with more than 0.45% in the top ten. Study outcomes and limitations: Both blood CD4+ and CD8+ T cells showed clonal growth by week 6 at 0.1 to 3.0 mg/kg.

This specimen was CD4+ or CD8+ T cells sorted from blood, taken in a trial of the OX40 agonist ivuxolimab. The chain employs TRBV7-2 and TRBJ2-1; 9 nucleotides agree with TRBD2. The sequence was obtained from an adult with an advanced solid tumor such as melanoma, head and neck, liver or kidney cancer. CDR3 bases: TGTGCCAGCAGCTTAGCGGTAGCGGGAGTTGAGCAGTTCTTC. It is translated as CASSLAVAGVEQFF.